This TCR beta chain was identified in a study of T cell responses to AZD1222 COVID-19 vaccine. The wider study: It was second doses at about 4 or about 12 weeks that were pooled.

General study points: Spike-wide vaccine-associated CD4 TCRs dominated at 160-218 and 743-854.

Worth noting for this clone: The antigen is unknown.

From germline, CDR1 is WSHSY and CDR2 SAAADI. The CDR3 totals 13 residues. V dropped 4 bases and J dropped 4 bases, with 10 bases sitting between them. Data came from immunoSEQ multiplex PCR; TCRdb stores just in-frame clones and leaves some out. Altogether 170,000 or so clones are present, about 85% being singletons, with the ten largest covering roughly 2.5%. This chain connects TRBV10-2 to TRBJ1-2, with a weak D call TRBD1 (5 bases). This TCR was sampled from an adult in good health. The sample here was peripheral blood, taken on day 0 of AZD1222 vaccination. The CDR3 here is CASSVSDTYGYTF. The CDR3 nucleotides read TGCGCCAGCAGTGTTTCGGACACCTATGGCTACACCTTC.